These 10 T cell receptor beta chains originate from one sample sequenced in a study of cytomegalovirus exposure and HLA in healthy donors. Both 60 Vbeta primers and 13 Jbeta primers went into the PCR. Here immunoSEQ multiplex PCR was the method, and the copy in TCRdb shows in-frame clones only, minus some. There are 95,000 to 110,000 clones in the sample; approximately 80% occur only once, and about 5.4% lies in the top ten. The sequencing input was PBMCs. The source is a woman aged 18-29 years in good health and CMV-seropositive.

The chain uses TRBV5-1 and TRBJ2-1; TRBD2 matches 7 bases. The CDR3 sequence is 16 residues long. Losses at the gene ends were 0 bases for V and 4 bases for J; bases not matched to a gene: 7. CDR1 and CDR2 from the germline V gene are SGHRS and YFSETQ. CDR3 sequence (DNA): TGCGCCAGCAGCTTGGATGCGGGAGTCCCATACAATGAGCAGTTCTTC. Amino acids: CASSLDAGVPYNEQFF.

The chain has TRBV30 and TRBJ2-7, with TRBD2 identical over 13 bases. The V segment lost 6 bases and the J segment 3 bases; nucleotides outside the gene matches: 5. This CDR3 comprises 14 residues. The V gene's germline CDR1 is GTSNPN and CDR2 SVGIG (reference sequence). CDR3 nucleotide sequence: TGTGCCTGCCAGAGGACTAGCGGGAGCTACGAGCAGTACTTC. Translating gives CACQRTSGSYEQYF.

The gene calls are TRBV18 and TRBJ1-3; 7 bases line up with TRBD1. The CDR3 sequence is 16 residues long. V was clipped by 3 bases and J by 0 bases; unmatched bases: 5. Per germline, CDR1 KGHSH and CDR2 LQKENI. This CDR3 reads CASSPGQANSGNTIYF. CDR3 DNA: TGTGCCAGCTCACCTGGACAGGCGAACTCTGGAAACACCATATATTTT.

V gene TRBV7-9 combines with J gene TRBJ1-1; 9 nucleotides agree with TRBD1. This CDR3 region has 14 residues. CDR1 is SEHNR, CDR2 FQNEAQ, per germline (reference sequence). Germline trimming cut 4 bases from V and 4 bases from J; bases unmatched to any gene: 4. The CDR3 here is CASSSQGASTEAFF. Written as DNA, the CDR3 is TGTGCCAGCAGCTCACAGGGGGCTAGCACTGAAGCTTTCTTT.

The chain carries TRBV7-6 and TRBJ2-1; TRBD2 agrees at 7 bases. The CDR3 consists of 14 residues. Trimming at V came to 4 bases and at J to 5 bases, leaving 5 bases not matched to a gene. Looked up from germline, CDR1 is SGHVS and CDR2 is FNYEAQ. The DNA for the CDR3 is TGTGCCAGCAGCTGGGGCGGGAGCAACAATGAGCAGTTCTTC. It is translated as CASSWGGSNNEQFF. The entire variable domain, with the rest obtained from reference TRBV7-6 and TRBJ2-1, is as follows: GAGVSQSPRYKVTKRGQDVALRCDPISGHVSLYWYRQALGQGPEFLTYFNYEAQQDKSGLPNDRFSAERPEGSISTLTIQRTEQRDSAMYRCASSWGGSNNEQFFGPGTRLTVL.

This clone was seen just once. The chain links TRBV6-1 to TRBJ1-2; weak D call: TRBD1 (5 bases). This CDR3 is built from 18 residues. V was trimmed by 2 bases and J by 0 bases, leaving 19 bases between them. Germline V gives CDR1 MNHNS, CDR2 SASEGT. CDR3 bases: TGTGCCAGCAGTGAAAAGTCCTATCTAGGGGAACCTAACTATGGCTACACCTTC. It specifies CASSEKSYLGEPNYGYTF.

The chain carries TRBV29-1 and TRBJ2-1; 8 bases align to TRBD2. CDR1 is SQVTM, CDR2 ANQGSEA, per germline. The CDR3 has 14 amino acids. J lost 5 bases, V lost 3 bases, and 6 bases had no gene match. This chain's CDR3 is CSVDFGRADNEQFF. The CDR3 DNA reads as TGCAGCGTTGATTTCGGGAGGGCCGACAATGAGCAGTTCTTC.

The rearrangement joins TRBV6-6 to TRBJ2-5; possible D gene TRBD1, 7 bases. Deletions cut 6 bases from V and 5 bases from J, with 16 bases between. Germline V gene lookup returns CDR1 MNHNY and CDR2 SVGAGI (reference sequence). This CDR3 has 14 residues. CDR3 sequence: CASSPDPGGETQYF. The CDR3 DNA follows: TGTGCCAGCAGCCCCGACCCAGGGGGGGAGACCCAGTACTTC.

The chain employs TRBV28 and TRBJ1-2, with no clear D. Germline V gene lookup returns CDR1 MDHEN and CDR2 SYDVKM. V was clipped by 4 bases and J by 3 bases, with 6 bases between them. The CDR3 is 12 residues long. The DNA of the CDR3 is TGTGCCAGCAGTTCACGGTACTATGGCTACACCTTC. It is translated as CASSSRYYGYTF.

The gene calls are TRBV5-1 and TRBJ2-7; D is possibly TRBD1 (5 bases). Germline assignment: CDR1 SGHRS and CDR2 YFSETQ. Trimming took off 5 bases at V and 2 bases at J, with 14 bases between the two ends. The CDR3 is 14 amino acids. This chain's CDR3 is CASSPTGAAYEQYF. The CDR3 nucleotides read TGCGCCAGCAGTCCAACAGGTGCCGCCTACGAGCAGTACTTC. The entire variable domain, with the rest obtained from reference TRBV5-1 and TRBJ2-7, is as follows: KAGVTQTPRYLIKTRGQQVTLSCSPISGHRSVSWYQQTPGQGLQFLFEYFSETQRNKGNFPGRFSGRQFSNSRSEMNVSTLELGDSALYLCASSPTGAAYEQYFGPGTRLTVT.